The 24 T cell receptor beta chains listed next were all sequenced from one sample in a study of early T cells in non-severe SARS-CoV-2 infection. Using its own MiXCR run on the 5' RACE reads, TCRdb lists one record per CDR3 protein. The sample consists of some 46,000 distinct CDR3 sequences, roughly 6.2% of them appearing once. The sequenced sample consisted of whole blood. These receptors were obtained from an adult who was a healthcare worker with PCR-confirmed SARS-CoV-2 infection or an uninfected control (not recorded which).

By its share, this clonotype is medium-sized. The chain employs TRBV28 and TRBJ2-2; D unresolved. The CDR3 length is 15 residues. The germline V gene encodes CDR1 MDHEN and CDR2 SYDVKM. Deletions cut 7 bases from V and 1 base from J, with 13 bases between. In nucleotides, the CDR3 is TGTGCCAGCACCCCGAAGGAGCTGAACACCGGGGAGCTGTTTTTT. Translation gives CASTPKELNTGELFF.

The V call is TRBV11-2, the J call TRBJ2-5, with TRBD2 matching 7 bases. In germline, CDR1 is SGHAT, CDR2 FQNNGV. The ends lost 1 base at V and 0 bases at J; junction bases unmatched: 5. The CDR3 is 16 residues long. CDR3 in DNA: TGTGCCAGCAGCTTAGGTACTAGCGTATACCAAGAGACCCAGTACTTC. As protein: CASSLGTSVYQETQYF.

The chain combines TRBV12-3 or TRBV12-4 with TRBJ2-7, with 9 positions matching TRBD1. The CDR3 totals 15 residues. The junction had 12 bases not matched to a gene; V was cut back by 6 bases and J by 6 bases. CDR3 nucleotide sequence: TGTGCCAGCAGCCGAGCCGGGACAGGGAGTTTCGAGCAGTACTTC. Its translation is CASSRAGTGSFEQYF.

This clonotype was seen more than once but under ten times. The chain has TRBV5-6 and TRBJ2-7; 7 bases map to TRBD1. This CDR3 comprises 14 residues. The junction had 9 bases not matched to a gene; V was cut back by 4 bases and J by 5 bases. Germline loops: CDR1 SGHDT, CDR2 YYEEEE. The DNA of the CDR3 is TGTGCCAGCAGCCCCACCGGGACAGCTCACGAGCAGTACTTC. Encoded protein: CASSPTGTAHEQYF.

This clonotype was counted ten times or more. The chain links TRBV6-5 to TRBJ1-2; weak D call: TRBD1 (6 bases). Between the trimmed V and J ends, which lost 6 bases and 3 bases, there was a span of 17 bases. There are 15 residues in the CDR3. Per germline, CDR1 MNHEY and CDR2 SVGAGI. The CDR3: CASSFGQPKDYGYTF. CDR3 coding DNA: TGTGCCAGCAGCTTTGGACAGCCAAAGGACTATGGCTACACCTTC.

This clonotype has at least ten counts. The CDR3 sequence is CASQQGIGNTIYF. CDR3 nucleotides: TGTGCCAGTCAACAGGGCATCGGAAACACCATATATTTT. The genes are TRBV19 and TRBJ1-3; D perhaps matches TRBD1 (6 bases). The CDR3 has 13 residues. CDR1 is LNHDA and CDR2 is SQIVND in the germline V gene (reference sequence). V lost 8 bases and J 4 bases, leaving 12 bases between the germline ends.

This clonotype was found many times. DNA for the CDR3: TGTGCCAGTCAGACTACAGGGGTCGGGGAGCTGTTTTTT. Protein sequence: CASQTTGVGELFF. This rearrangement joins TRBV19 to TRBJ2-2; the match to TRBD1 covers 7 bases. Germline V lookup: CDR1 LNHDA, CDR2 SQIVND (reference sequence). The junction had 7 bases not matched to a gene; V was cut back by 8 bases and J by 7 bases. This CDR3 spans 13 amino acids.

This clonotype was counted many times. CDR3 loop: CASSSHLGALNNEQFF. Here the CDR3 DNA reads TGTGCCAGCAGCTCTCATTTAGGAGCCCTAAACAATGAGCAGTTCTTC. The chain carries TRBV7-6 and TRBJ2-1; D is unresolved. Trimming took off 4 bases at V and 5 bases at J, with 18 bases between the two ends. This CDR3 contains 16 residues. Per germline, CDR1 SGHVS and CDR2 FNYEAQ.

The CDR3 region is CSARDPLRGAVETQYF. The CDR3 nucleotides read TGCAGTGCTAGAGATCCTTTACGGGGGGCTGTGGAGACCCAGTACTTC. V is TRBV20-1 and J is TRBJ2-5; TRBD2 is a possible D gene (7 bases). V shed 0 bases and J shed 5 bases, with 19 bases lying between them. This CDR3 region has 16 residues. Germline assignment: CDR1 DFQATT and CDR2 SNEGSKA (reference sequence).

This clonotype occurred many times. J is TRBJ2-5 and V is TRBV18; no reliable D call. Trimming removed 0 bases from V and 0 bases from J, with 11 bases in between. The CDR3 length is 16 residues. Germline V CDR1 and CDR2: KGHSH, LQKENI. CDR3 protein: CASSPPISQDQETQYF. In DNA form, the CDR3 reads TGTGCCAGCTCACCACCCATTAGTCAGGACCAAGAGACCCAGTACTTC.

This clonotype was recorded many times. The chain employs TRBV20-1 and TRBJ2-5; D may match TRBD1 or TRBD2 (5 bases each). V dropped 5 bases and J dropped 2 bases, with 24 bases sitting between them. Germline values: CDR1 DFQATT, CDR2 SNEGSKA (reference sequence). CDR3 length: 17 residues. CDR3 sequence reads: CSAPRTGRPNTQETQYF. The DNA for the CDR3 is TGCAGTGCTCCCCGGACGGGGCGTCCGAACACGCAAGAGACCCAGTACTTC.

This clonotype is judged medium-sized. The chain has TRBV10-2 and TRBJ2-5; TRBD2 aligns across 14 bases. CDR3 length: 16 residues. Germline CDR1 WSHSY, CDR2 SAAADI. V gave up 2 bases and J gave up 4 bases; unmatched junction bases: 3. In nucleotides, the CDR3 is TGCGCCAGCAGTGAGCTTGGGACTAGCGGGGGAGAGACCCAGTACTTC. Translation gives CASSELGTSGGETQYF.

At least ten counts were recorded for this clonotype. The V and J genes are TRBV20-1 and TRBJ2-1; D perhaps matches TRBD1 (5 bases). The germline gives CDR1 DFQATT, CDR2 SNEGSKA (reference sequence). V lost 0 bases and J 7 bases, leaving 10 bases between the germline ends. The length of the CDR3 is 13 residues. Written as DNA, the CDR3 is TGCAGTGCTAGAGACAGGGCCAATAATGAGCAGTTCTTC. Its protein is CSARDRANNEQFF.

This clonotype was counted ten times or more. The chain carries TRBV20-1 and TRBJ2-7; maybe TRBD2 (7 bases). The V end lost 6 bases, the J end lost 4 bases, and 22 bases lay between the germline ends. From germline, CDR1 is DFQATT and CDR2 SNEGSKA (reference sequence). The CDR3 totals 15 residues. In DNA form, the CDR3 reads TGCAGTGCCCGAACAAGGGGGGGCCGGAGATACGAGCAGTACTTC. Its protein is CSARTRGGRRYEQYF.

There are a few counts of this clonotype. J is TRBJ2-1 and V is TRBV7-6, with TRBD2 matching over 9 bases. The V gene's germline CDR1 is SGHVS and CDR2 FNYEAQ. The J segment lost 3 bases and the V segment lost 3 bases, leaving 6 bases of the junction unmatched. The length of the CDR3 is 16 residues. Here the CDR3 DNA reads TGTGCCAGCAGCTTGCCTAGCGGGGCTGGCTACAATGAGCAGTTCTTC. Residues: CASSLPSGAGYNEQFF.

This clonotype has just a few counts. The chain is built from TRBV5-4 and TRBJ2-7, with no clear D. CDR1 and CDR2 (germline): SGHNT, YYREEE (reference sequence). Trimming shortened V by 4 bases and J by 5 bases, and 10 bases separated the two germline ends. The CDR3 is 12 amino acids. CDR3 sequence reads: CASSQTNNEQYF. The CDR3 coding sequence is TGTGCCAGCAGCCAAACAAACAACGAGCAGTACTTC. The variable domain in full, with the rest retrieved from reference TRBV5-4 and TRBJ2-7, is ETGVTQSPTHLIKTRGQQVTLRCSSQSGHNTVSWYQQALGQGPQFIFQYYREEENGRGNFPPRFSGLQFPNYSSELNVNALELDDSALYLCASSQTNNEQYFGPGTRLTVT.

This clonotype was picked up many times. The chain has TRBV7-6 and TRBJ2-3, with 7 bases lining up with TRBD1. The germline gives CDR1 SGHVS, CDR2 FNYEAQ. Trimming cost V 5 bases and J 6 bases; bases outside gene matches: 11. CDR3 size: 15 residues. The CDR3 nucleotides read TGTGCCAGCAGCGCCAGACAGGGAAATATGGATACGCAGTATTTT. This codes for CASSARQGNMDTQYF.

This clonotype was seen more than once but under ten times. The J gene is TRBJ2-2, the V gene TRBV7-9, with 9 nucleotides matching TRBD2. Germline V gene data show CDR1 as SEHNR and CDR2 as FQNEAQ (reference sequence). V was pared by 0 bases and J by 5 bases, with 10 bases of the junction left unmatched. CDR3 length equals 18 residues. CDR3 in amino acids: CASSLARSGGRKTGELFF. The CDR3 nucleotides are TGTGCCAGCAGCTTAGCGCGGAGCGGGGGGCGGAAGACCGGGGAGCTGTTTTTT.

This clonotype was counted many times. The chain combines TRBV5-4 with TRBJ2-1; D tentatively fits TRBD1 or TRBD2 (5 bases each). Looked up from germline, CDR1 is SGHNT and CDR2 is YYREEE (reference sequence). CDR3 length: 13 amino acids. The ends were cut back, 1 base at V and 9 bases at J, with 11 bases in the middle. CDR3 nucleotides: TGTGCCAGCAGCTTGTGGGGGATGTCTGAGCAGTTCTTC. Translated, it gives CASSLWGMSEQFF. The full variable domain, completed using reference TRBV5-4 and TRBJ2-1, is ETGVTQSPTHLIKTRGQQVTLRCSSQSGHNTVSWYQQALGQGPQFIFQYYREEENGRGNFPPRFSGLQFPNYSSELNVNALELDDSALYLCASSLWGMSEQFFGPGTRLTVL.

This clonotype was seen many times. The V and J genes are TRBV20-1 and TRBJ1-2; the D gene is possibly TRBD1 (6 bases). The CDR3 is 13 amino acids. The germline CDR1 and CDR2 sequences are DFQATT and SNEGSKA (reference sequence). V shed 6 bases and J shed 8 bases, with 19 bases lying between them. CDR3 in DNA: TGCAGTGCCCTAGCACAGGGCGACGAGGGCTACACCTTC. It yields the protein CSALAQGDEGYTF.

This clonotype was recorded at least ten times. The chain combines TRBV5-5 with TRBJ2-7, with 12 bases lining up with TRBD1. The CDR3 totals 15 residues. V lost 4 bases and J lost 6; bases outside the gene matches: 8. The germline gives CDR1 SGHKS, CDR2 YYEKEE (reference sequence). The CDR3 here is CASSMPGQGAPEQYF. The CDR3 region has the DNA TGTGCCAGCAGCATGCCGGGACAGGGGGCTCCCGAGCAGTACTTC.

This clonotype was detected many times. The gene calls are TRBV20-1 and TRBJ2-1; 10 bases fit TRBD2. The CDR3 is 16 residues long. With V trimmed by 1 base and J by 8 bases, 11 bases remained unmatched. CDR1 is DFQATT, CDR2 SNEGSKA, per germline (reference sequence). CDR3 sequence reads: CSARGTGTSEMYEQFF. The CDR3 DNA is TGCAGTGCTAGAGGAACCGGGACTAGCGAGATGTATGAGCAGTTCTTC.

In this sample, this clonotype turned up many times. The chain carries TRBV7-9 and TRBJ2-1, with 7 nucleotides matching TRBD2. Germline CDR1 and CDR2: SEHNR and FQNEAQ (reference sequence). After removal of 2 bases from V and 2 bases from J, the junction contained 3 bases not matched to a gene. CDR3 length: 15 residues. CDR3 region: CASSLLRGAYNEQFF. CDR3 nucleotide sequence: TGTGCCAGCAGCTTACTTCGGGGGGCCTACAATGAGCAGTTCTTC.

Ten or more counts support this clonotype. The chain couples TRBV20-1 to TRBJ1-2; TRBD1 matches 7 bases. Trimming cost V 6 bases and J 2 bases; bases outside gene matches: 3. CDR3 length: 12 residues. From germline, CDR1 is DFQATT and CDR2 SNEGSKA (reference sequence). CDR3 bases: TGCAGTGCCCCGACAGGGAACTATGGCTACACCTTC. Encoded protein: CSAPTGNYGYTF.